This entry lists 31 T cell receptor beta chains sequenced from one sample in a study of blood T cell repertoires in COVID-19. Clones were sequenced by immunoSEQ multiplex PCR, and TCRdb holds only the in-frame ones, with some missing. The table has roughly 15,000 clones, over 65% seen once. Input material: peripheral blood. The receptors come from a boy between 2 and 15 years old with active or convalescent COVID-19.

This clone has a single count. The chain is built from TRBV5-4 and TRBJ2-2, with TRBD2 as a possible D gene (6 bases). Germline lookup yields CDR1 SGHNT and CDR2 YYREEE (reference sequence). This CDR3 has 14 amino acids. V shed 5 bases and J shed 2 bases, with 10 bases lying between them. The DNA of the CDR3 is TGTGCCAGCAGTGGAGGGGCTAACACCGGGGAGCTGTTTTTT. Protein product: CASSGGANTGELFF.

The V gene is TRBV30, the J gene TRBJ1-5, with 10 bases fitting TRBD1. The CDR3 has 15 amino acids. Per the germline V gene, CDR1 is GTSNPN and CDR2 is SVGIG (reference sequence). J lost 6 bases, V lost 4 bases, and 9 bases had no gene match. CDR3 sequence (DNA): TGTGCCTGGAATAATAGGGGACAGGGGACTCAGCCCCAGCATTTT. Its translation is CAWNNRGQGTQPQHF.

The chain couples TRBV9 to TRBJ2-7, with a tentative D call TRBD1 (5 bases). This CDR3 region has 14 residues. The V end was cut by 4 bases, the J end by 3 bases, with 14 bases between. Germline CDR1 and CDR2: SGDLS and YYNGEE. DNA of the CDR3: TGTGCCAGCAGCCCCCAGGGCGGCAGCTACGAGCAGTACTTC. Encoded protein: CASSPQGGSYEQYF.

Only a few counts were recorded for this clone. This chain links TRBV3-1 (or the pseudogene TRBV3-2) with TRBJ1-3; D is unclear. Germline V gene sequence: CDR1 LGHDT, CDR2 YNNKEL (reference sequence). Trimming pared 1 base from V and 0 bases from J, leaving 10 bases between. The CDR3 consists of 16 residues. CDR3 DNA: TGTGCCAGCAGCCAAGGCCTTATACTCTCTGGAAACACCATATATTTT. It encodes CASSQGLILSGNTIYF.

This clone ranks as medium-sized (0.01 to 0.1%). The chain carries TRBV5-1 and TRBJ1-1; 7 positions agree with TRBD1. Germline V gene lookup returns CDR1 SGHRS and CDR2 YFSETQ. The J segment lost 0 bases and the V segment lost 4 bases, leaving 15 bases of the junction unmatched. This CDR3 is built from 18 residues. Here the CDR3 reads CASSQRAGTVRLNTEAFF. The CDR3 DNA reads as TGCGCCAGCAGCCAACGAGCTGGGACAGTTCGTCTGAACACTGAAGCTTTCTTT.

This clone was found once. The genes are TRBV6-1 and TRBJ2-3; D unclear. Germline CDR1 reads MNHNS; CDR2 reads SASEGT. This CDR3 contains 16 residues. V shed 2 bases and J shed 0 bases, with 12 bases lying between them. The CDR3 region has the DNA TGTGCCAGCAGTGAACTTGGCGGAACTAGCACAGATACGCAGTATTTT. Translating it yields CASSELGGTSTDTQYF.

The chain is built from TRBV11-2 and TRBJ1-3, with TRBD1 matching over 11 bases. V trimming: 3 bases; J trimming: 4 bases; junction bases outside the gene matches: 8. The CDR3 length is 17 residues. Germline CDR1 is SGHAT and CDR2 is FQNNGV. The CDR3 spells CASSFSGQGATGNTIYF. The CDR3 nucleotides are TGTGCCAGCAGCTTTTCCGGACAGGGGGCGACGGGAAACACCATATATTTT.

The DNA of the CDR3 is TGCGCCAGCAGCCTATTGGGGACTAGCACAGATACGCAGTATTTT. Protein sequence: CASSLLGTSTDTQYF. The chain joins TRBV4-1 to TRBJ2-3; the D gene is possibly TRBD2 (6 bases). The CDR3 contains 15 residues. CDR1 MGHRA and CDR2 YSYEKL come from the germline V gene. Trimming removed 4 bases at V and 0 bases at J, with 11 bases between.

The chain recombines TRBV9 with TRBJ2-7; a possible D gene is TRBD1 (5 bases). CDR3 size: 15 residues. Trimming pared 0 bases from V and 4 bases from J, leaving 14 bases between. Germline values: CDR1 SGDLS, CDR2 YYNGEE. The CDR3 DNA reads TGTGCCAGCAGCGTAGGCCCAGATGGGGCGTACGAGCAGTACTTC. Its translation: CASSVGPDGAYEQYF.

This clone was detected only a few times. The chain uses TRBV9 and TRBJ1-5; possibly TRBD1 for D (6 bases). Deletions cut 4 bases from V and 4 bases from J, with 15 bases between. This CDR3 region has 15 residues. From germline, CDR1 is SGDLS and CDR2 YYNGEE. In nucleotides, the CDR3 is TGTGCCAGCAGCTCCTCAACAGGGTGGAATCAGCCCCAGCATTTT. Protein: CASSSSTGWNQPQHF.

This clone appeared a single time. The J gene is TRBJ2-3, the V gene TRBV19, with a weak D call TRBD1 (7 bases). This CDR3 is built from 17 residues. Germline assignment: CDR1 LNHDA and CDR2 SQIVND (reference sequence). The germline V and J ends were trimmed by 4 bases and 1 base, with 18 bases remaining between them. CDR3 amino acids: CASSTRQGGSGTDTQYF. CDR3 coding DNA: TGTGCCAGTAGTACTAGACAGGGAGGTTCTGGCACAGATACGCAGTATTTT.

This chain uses TRBV6-6 with TRBJ1-6, with D possibly matching TRBD1 (6 bases). Trimming pared 8 bases from V and 10 bases from J, leaving 15 bases between. The CDR3 is 13 residues long. Germline V gives CDR1 MNHNY, CDR2 SVGAGI (reference sequence). CDR3 sequence: CASCDRSISPLHF. The DNA of the CDR3 is TGTGCCAGCTGTGACAGGTCGATCTCACCCCTCCACTTT.

The chain is built from TRBV20-1 and TRBJ1-1; D not resolved. This CDR3 is built from 11 residues. The V gene lost 5 bases and the J gene lost 1 base, with 5 bases spanning the gap. Germline CDR1 and CDR2: DFQATT and SNEGSKA (reference sequence). The CDR3 DNA reads as TGCAGTGCTCCAGGGAACACTGAAGCTTTCTTT. Translating it yields CSAPGNTEAFF.

V is TRBV7-9 and J is TRBJ2-7; D is perhaps TRBD1 (6 bases). The CDR3 is made up of 15 amino acids. Germline V CDR1 and CDR2: SEHNR, FQNEAQ (reference sequence). Between the trimmed V and J ends, which lost 2 bases and 2 bases, there was a span of 13 bases. The CDR3 sequence: CASSLSGAGTYEQYF. Written as DNA, the CDR3 is TGTGCCAGCAGCTTATCAGGGGCAGGTACCTACGAGCAGTACTTC.

This chain links TRBV9 with TRBJ1-6, with TRBD1 matching over 10 bases. Germline lookup yields CDR1 SGDLS and CDR2 YYNGEE. There are 14 residues in the CDR3. V shed 0 bases and J 16 bases; nucleotides not matched to a gene: 7. CDR3 loop: CASSVDVTGGMLHF. CDR3 DNA: TGTGCCAGCAGCGTAGATGTGACAGGGGGCATGCTCCACTTT.

This clone appeared a few times. This rearrangement joins TRBV9 to TRBJ2-3; 13 nucleotides align to TRBD2. The J segment lost 2 bases and the V segment lost 0 bases, leaving 6 bases of the junction unmatched. This CDR3 is 18 amino acids long. The germline V gene encodes CDR1 SGDLS and CDR2 YYNGEE. CDR3 DNA sequence: TGTGCCAGCAGCGTAGCTAAGGGACTAGCGGGATTCACAGATACGCAGTATTTT. Protein: CASSVAKGLAGFTDTQYF. The full variable domain, rest sourced from reference TRBV9 and TRBJ2-3, is DSGVTQTPKHLITATGQRVTLRCSPRSGDLSVYWYQQSLDQGLQFLIQYYNGEERAKGNILERFSAQQFPDLHSELNLSSLELGDSALYFCASSVAKGLAGFTDTQYFGPGTRLTVL.

This rearrangement joins TRBV27 to TRBJ2-7; D unresolved. The V gene's germline CDR1 is MNHEY and CDR2 SMNVEV (reference sequence). V lost 5 bases to trimming and J lost 2 bases, with 4 bases between them. This CDR3 is built from 11 residues. Here the CDR3 reads CASSTPYEQYF. The CDR3 DNA sequence: TGTGCCAGCAGTACTCCCTACGAGCAGTACTTC.

The chain combines TRBV28 with TRBJ2-3, with 13 bases matching TRBD2. The CDR3 consists of 16 residues. Trimming at V came to 3 bases and at J to 3 bases, leaving 3 bases not matched to a gene. Germline V lookup: CDR1 MDHEN, CDR2 SYDVKM. The DNA of the CDR3 is TGTGCCAGCAGTTTTGCGGGACTAGCGGGGACAGATACGCAGTATTTT. This encodes CASSFAGLAGTDTQYF.

The rearrangement uses TRBV5-4 and TRBJ2-7; 7 bases match TRBD2. CDR3 length: 18 residues. CDR1 is SGHNT, CDR2 YYREEE, per germline (reference sequence). V shed 5 bases and J 1 base; nucleotides not matched to a gene: 18. CDR3 loop: CASSSRGSGLRISYEQYF. CDR3 in DNA: TGTGCCAGCAGTTCCCGAGGTAGCGGGCTTCGGATTTCCTACGAGCAGTACTTC.

This clone was detected only once. This chain uses TRBV10-3 with TRBJ2-7; the D gene is possibly TRBD2 (6 bases). The germline V gene encodes CDR1 ENHRY and CDR2 SYGVKD. The ends were cut back, 3 bases at V and 4 bases at J, with 13 bases in the middle. This CDR3 is built from 14 residues. CDR3 coding DNA: TGTGCCATCAGTGAAACGTGGGAGGCGTACGAGCAGTACTTC. It specifies CAISETWEAYEQYF.

J is TRBJ1-3 and V is TRBV6-1, with no clear D. V was clipped by 5 bases and J by 2 bases, with 7 bases between them. CDR1 is MNHNS and CDR2 is SASEGT in the germline V gene. The CDR3 covers 13 residues. The CDR3 DNA is TGTGCCAGCAGTTCGTTTGCTGGAAACACCATATATTTT. Translated: CASSSFAGNTIYF.

The chain combines TRBV9 with TRBJ2-2, with 10 bases that match TRBD2. The CDR3 runs to 17 residues. Germline lookup yields CDR1 SGDLS and CDR2 YYNGEE. The trim removed 0 bases at V and 7 bases at J, leaving 9 bases unmatched. CDR3 sequence reads: CASSVEAGGPESGELFF. DNA of the CDR3: TGTGCCAGCAGCGTAGAAGCGGGAGGGCCTGAGAGCGGGGAGCTGTTTTTT.

The chain carries TRBV2 and TRBJ2-2; a possible D gene is TRBD2 (5 bases). From germline, CDR1 is SNHLY and CDR2 FYNNEI. V was shortened by 6 bases and J by 0 bases, with 8 bases between the two germline ends. The CDR3 sequence is 14 residues long. Here the CDR3 DNA reads TGTGCCAGCAGGGAGCGGCCGAACACCGGGGAGCTGTTTTTT. Residues: CASRERPNTGELFF.

Only a few counts were recorded for this clone. V is TRBV6-5 and J is TRBJ1-5; 7 nucleotides match TRBD1. The ends lost 7 bases at V and 3 bases at J; junction bases unmatched: 9. Germline lookup yields CDR1 MNHEY and CDR2 SVGAGI. The length of the CDR3 is 15 residues. CDR3 amino acids: CASISEGAYNQPQHF. CDR3 sequence (DNA): TGTGCCAGCATTTCGGAGGGGGCCTACAATCAGCCCCAGCATTTT.

This sequence joins TRBV18 and TRBJ1-5; no clear D gene. Between the trimmed V and J ends, which lost 2 bases and 2 bases, there was a span of 10 bases. The CDR3 is 15 amino acids. Germline V CDR1 and CDR2: KGHSH, LQKENI. CDR3: CASSPGRARNQPQHF. CDR3 DNA: TGTGCCAGCTCACCAGGGAGGGCTCGCAATCAGCCCCAGCATTTT.

The chain is built from TRBV11-2 and TRBJ2-1; TRBD1 is a possible D gene (5 bases). Germline values: CDR1 SGHAT, CDR2 FQNNGV. V shed 3 bases and J shed 10 bases, with 7 bases lying between them. There are 11 residues in the CDR3. This chain's CDR3 is CASSFWGEQFF. The CDR3 region has the DNA TGTGCCAGCAGCTTTTGGGGCGAGCAGTTCTTC.

Sample share makes this clone medium-sized. The genes are TRBV11-2 and TRBJ1-6, with a weak D call TRBD1 (5 bases). Trimming took 5 bases from V and 1 from J, leaving 15 bases between them. Per the germline V gene, CDR1 is SGHAT and CDR2 is FQNNGV. This CDR3 is built from 17 residues. The DNA for the CDR3 is TGTGCCAGCAGCGTGAGACAGAAGGGGTCCTATAATTCACCCCTCCACTTT. This translates into CASSVRQKGSYNSPLHF. The variable domain in full, with the rest retrieved from reference TRBV11-2 and TRBJ1-6, is EAGVAQSPRYKIIEKRQSVAFWCNPISGHATLYWYQQILGQGPKLLIQFQNNGVVDDSQLPKDRFSAERLKGVDSTLKIQPAKLEDSAVYLCASSVRQKGSYNSPLHFGNGTRLTVT.

This chain links TRBV19 with TRBJ2-3; tentatively, D is TRBD2 (6 bases). This CDR3 is 14 amino acids long. Trimming removed 6 bases at V and 4 bases at J, with 14 bases between. The germline CDR1 and CDR2 sequences are LNHDA and SQIVND (reference sequence). The chain's CDR3 is CASSRDSNADTQYF. DNA of the CDR3: TGTGCCAGTAGCAGGGACTCGAACGCAGATACGCAGTATTTT.

This clone appeared once. This rearrangement joins TRBV30 to TRBJ2-7; TRBD1 agrees at 7 bases. The V and J ends lost 7 bases and 2 bases, in that order; junction bases with no gene match: 8. The CDR3 totals 13 residues. Germline CDR1 GTSNPN, CDR2 SVGIG (reference sequence). CDR3 protein: CASAPTGTYEQYV. As DNA, the CDR3 is TGTGCCTCCGCCCCGACAGGGACCTACGAGCAGTACGTC.

The chain recombines TRBV2 with TRBJ2-1; 7 nucleotides line up with TRBD1. Unmatched junction bases numbered 5, after V lost 7 bases and J lost 5 bases. Germline V gene lookup returns CDR1 SNHLY and CDR2 FYNNEI. CDR3 length: 13 residues. The CDR3: CASKWDRNNEQFF. CDR3 sequence (DNA): TGTGCCAGCAAGTGGGACAGAAACAATGAGCAGTTCTTC.

This rearrangement joins TRBV28 to TRBJ2-2; D is perhaps TRBD2 (7 bases). V was trimmed by 8 bases and J by 4 bases, leaving 17 bases between them. The length of the CDR3 is 15 residues. Germline V gene sequence: CDR1 MDHEN, CDR2 SYDVKM. CDR3 DNA sequence: TGTGCCAGCGTCGAGGGGGGGGCGGCCACCGGGGAGCTGTTTTTT. Protein product: CASVEGGAATGELFF. Full variable domain (missing parts from reference TRBV28 and TRBJ2-2): DVKVTQSSRYLVKRTGEKVFLECVQDMDHENMFWYRQDPGLGLRLIYFSYDVKMKEKGDIPEGYSVSREKKERFSLILESASTNQTSMYLCASVEGGAATGELFFGEGSRLTVL.